This T cell receptor beta chain was found in a study of shared clonotypes between healthy human individuals. Study-wide background: Plates per donor: three CD4 naive, three CD4 memory, two CD8 naive, one CD8 memory. Study observations and caveats: Naive subsets typically showed greater estimated richness than memory subsets.

Profiled with immunoSEQ multiplex PCR; TCRdb holds only in-frame clones, not every one. The sample records hundreds of thousands of clones, around 95% being singletons. Terminally differentiated effector memory CD45RA+ cells were excluded from the naive CD8 cells, which were CD45RO-negative and positively selected for CCR7. V gave up 5 bases and J gave up 3 bases; unmatched junction bases: 7. CDR3 length: 15 amino acids. CDR1 and CDR2 from the germline V gene are SGHAT and FQNNGV. A remark on this clone: Antigen unknown.

Sequenced sample: naive CD8+ T cells sorted from blood. The chain couples TRBV11-2 to TRBJ2-7, with TRBD1 identical over 10 bases. This sequence originates from a woman in her 30s in good health. For the CDR3, the DNA is TGTGCCAGCAGCGGACCGGGACAGGGGAGCTACGAGCAGTACTTC. This gives the protein CASSGPGQGSYEQYF.